These T cell receptor beta chains were read from a single sample in a study of blood T cell repertoires in COVID-19. Profiling relied on immunoSEQ multiplex PCR, and the TCRdb table lists in-frame clones only, not all of them. The sample contains some 180,000 clones, approximately 90% of which appear only once. Sequenced material: peripheral blood. These receptors were obtained from a man aged 50 to 59 who had recovered from COVID-19. Each CDR3 is given with its conserved first and last residue. Each record gives: V gene, clone size, J gene, D gene, CDR3 DNA, CDR3 protein. A D gene is named only where the DNA matches it firmly. Only part of the rows carry a size: once, few, many, or a class if the clone is expanded.

V: TRBV7-2
size: -
J: TRBJ2-3
D: TRBD2
DNA: TGTGCCAGCAGCGCAGGGACTAGCGGAGGGTTTGCGCAGTATTTT
CDR3: CASSAGTSGGFAQYF

V: TRBV3-1/TRBV3-2
size: -
J: TRBJ2-7
D: TRBD1
DNA: TGTGCCAGCAGCCGAGAGGACAGGGGGCAGATCTACGAGCAGTACTTC
CDR3: CASSREDRGQIYEQYF

V: TRBV4-3
size: -
J: TRBJ2-5
D: -
DNA: TGCGCCAGCAGCCAAGATCAGGGGACCCAGTACTTC
CDR3: CASSQDQGTQYF

V: TRBV19
size: once
J: TRBJ1-1
D: -
DNA: TGTGCCAGTAGTAGAGGAACCGGCACTGAAGCTTTCTTT
CDR3: CASSRGTGTEAFF

V: TRBV7-6
size: -
J: TRBJ1-1
D: TRBD1
DNA: TGTGCCAGCAGCTTAGCGCCAGGACAGGCGAACACTGAAGCTTTCTTT
CDR3: CASSLAPGQANTEAFF

V: TRBV3-1/TRBV3-2
size: -
J: TRBJ1-1
D: -
DNA: TGTGCCAGCAGCCAGCAGGGGTCGAACACTGAAGCTTTCTTT
CDR3: CASSQQGSNTEAFF

V: TRBV29-1
size: -
J: TRBJ2-2
D: TRBD1
DNA: TGCAGCGCCCAACAGGGGGCGAGAGCCGGGGAGCTGTTTTTT
CDR3: CSAQQGARAGELFF

V: TRBV6-2/TRBV6-3
size: -
J: TRBJ1-1
D: -
DNA: TGTGCCAGCAGTTACTCTACCGCTATGAACACTGAAGCTTTCTTT
CDR3: CASSYSTAMNTEAFF

V: TRBV7-8
size: -
J: TRBJ2-1
D: TRBD2
DNA: TGTGCCAGCAGCCCTACGGGGGGAGCGGGGTACAATGAGCAGTTCTTC
CDR3: CASSPTGGAGYNEQFF

V: TRBV2
size: -
J: TRBJ2-3
D: TRBD2
DNA: TGTGCCAGCAGGAAACAAGCGGGGGCCTGGGATACGCAGTATTTT
CDR3: CASRKQAGAWDTQYF

V: TRBV3-1/TRBV3-2
size: few
J: TRBJ2-5
D: TRBD1
DNA: TGTGCCAGCAGCCAAAACAGGGGAGAGACCCAGTACTTC
CDR3: CASSQNRGETQYF

V: TRBV4-3
size: -
J: TRBJ1-6
D: -
DNA: TGCGCCAGCAGCCAGGACGGAGGGATTTCACCCCTCCACTTT
CDR3: CASSQDGGISPLHF

V: TRBV6-5
size: -
J: TRBJ1-2
D: TRBD1
DNA: TGTGCCAGCCGAGGAGGGGGCGAGGAGTTCTATGGCTACACCTTC
CDR3: CASRGGGEEFYGYTF

V: TRBV6-2/TRBV6-3
size: -
J: TRBJ2-7
D: TRBD1
DNA: TGTGCCAGCAGCGCCTCCGGGACAGGGTCCTACGAGCAGTACTTC
CDR3: CASSASGTGSYEQYF

V: TRBV6-2/TRBV6-3
size: -
J: TRBJ2-2
D: TRBD1
DNA: TGTGCCAGCAGTTCCCCGGGACAGGGAATCGCTAACACCGGGGAGCTGTTTTTT
CDR3: CASSSPGQGIANTGELFF

V: TRBV19
size: -
J: TRBJ1-2
D: -
DNA: TGTGCCGTTGGGGAGAACTATGGCTACACCTTC
CDR3: CAVGENYGYTF

V: TRBV9
size: -
J: TRBJ1-6
D: -
DNA: TGTGCCAGCAGCGTAGTAGGGGGTGAATCACCCCTCCACTTT
CDR3: CASSVVGGESPLHF

V: TRBV4-3
size: -
J: TRBJ2-1
D: TRBD2
DNA: TGCGCCAGCAGCCAAGGGATTCAGGGACTAGCGGAGGGTGAGCAGTTCTTC
CDR3: CASSQGIQGLAEGEQFF

V: TRBV6-5
size: few
J: TRBJ2-5
D: TRBD2
DNA: TGTGCCAGCAGCTTACTAGCGGGGGACCAAGAGACCCAGTACTTC
CDR3: CASSLLAGDQETQYF

V: TRBV5-5
size: -
J: TRBJ1-1
D: TRBD1
DNA: TGTGCCAGCAGCCTGGGACAGACCCTCACTGAAGCTTTCTTT
CDR3: CASSLGQTLTEAFF

V: TRBV19
size: -
J: TRBJ2-1
D: -
DNA: TGTGCCAGTAGTATTCAGATTAGCGGAGCTTACAATGAGCAGTTCTTC
CDR3: CASSIQISGAYNEQFF

V: TRBV19
size: -
J: TRBJ2-1
D: TRBD1
DNA: TGTGCCAGTAGTACCCCCGGACAGGGCGCTGCGAGTGAGCAGTTCTTC
CDR3: CASSTPGQGAASEQFF

V: TRBV6-1
size: -
J: TRBJ1-6
D: -
DNA: TGTGCCAGCAGTGAAGTCTCTCCGTCTAATTCACCCCTCCACTTT
CDR3: CASSEVSPSNSPLHF

V: TRBV18
size: -
J: TRBJ2-6
D: TRBD1
DNA: TGTGCCAGCTCACCGGCGACAGGGAGCTCTGGGGCCAACGTCCTGACTTTC
CDR3: CASSPATGSSGANVLTF

V: TRBV7-2
size: -
J: TRBJ2-7
D: -
DNA: TGTGCCAGTACAGGGTTCCCCCGGGACGACTACGAGCAGTACTTC
CDR3: CASTGFPRDDYEQYF

V: TRBV9
size: -
J: TRBJ2-7
D: -
DNA: TGTGCCAGCAGCGTAGATTTAGGGGCTACCTACGAGCAGTACTTC
CDR3: CASSVDLGATYEQYF

V: TRBV7-2
size: -
J: TRBJ2-7
D: -
DNA: TGTGCCAGCAGCCCCCGAGGCGGCAGCTACTACGAGCAGTACTTC
CDR3: CASSPRGGSYYEQYF

V: TRBV5-1
size: -
J: TRBJ2-4
D: -
DNA: TGCGCCAGCAGCTCTGGTAGGCCCGACATAGCCAAAAACATTCAGTACTTC
CDR3: CASSSGRPDIAKNIQYF

V: TRBV7-2
size: -
J: TRBJ1-4
D: -
DNA: TGTGCCAGCAGCTTAGGACAGGTGGCTAATGAAAAACTGTTTTTT
CDR3: CASSLGQVANEKLFF

V: TRBV7-2
size: -
J: TRBJ2-5
D: -
DNA: TGTGCCAGCAGCTTAGGGGGCGGACAAGAGACCCAGTACTTC
CDR3: CASSLGGGQETQYF

V: TRBV5-1
size: -
J: TRBJ2-3
D: -
DNA: TGCGCCAGCAGCTTGGTCGCGGGGAAGGCCCCAGATACGCAGTATTTT
CDR3: CASSLVAGKAPDTQYF

V: TRBV7-8
size: -
J: TRBJ2-1
D: TRBD1
DNA: TGTGCCAGCAGCTCGGACAGGGGAATATACAATGAGCAGTTCTTC
CDR3: CASSSDRGIYNEQFF

V: TRBV2
size: -
J: TRBJ2-1
D: TRBD2
DNA: TGTGCCAGCACAGTGGACGCGGGAGGGTACAATGAGCAGTTCTTC
CDR3: CASTVDAGGYNEQFF

V: TRBV7-9
size: -
J: TRBJ2-4
D: TRBD1
DNA: TGTGCCAGCAGCACGGACAGGGGGGACAAAAACATTCAGTACTTC
CDR3: CASSTDRGDKNIQYF

V: TRBV28
size: -
J: TRBJ1-1
D: -
DNA: TGTGCCAGCAGCCGCCTCGGGGGAGAAGCTTTCTTT
CDR3: CASSRLGGEAFF

V: TRBV9
size: -
J: TRBJ1-2
D: -
DNA: TGTGCCAGCAGCGCCCAGTCATCAGGGATATATGGCTACACCTTC
CDR3: CASSAQSSGIYGYTF

V: TRBV6-2/TRBV6-3
size: -
J: TRBJ2-1
D: -
DNA: TGTGCCAGCAGTTACCCCCTTAAGGGGCAGGCGAGCTCCTACAATGAGCAGTTCTTC
CDR3: CASSYPLKGQASSYNEQFF

V: TRBV7-9
size: once
J: TRBJ2-2
D: -
DNA: TGTGCCAGCAGCGAGAGGCGGGACGCGAACACCGGGGAGCTGTTTTTT
CDR3: CASSERRDANTGELFF

V: TRBV30
size: -
J: TRBJ1-1
D: TRBD1
DNA: TGTGCCTGGAGCGACAGGGGAATGAACACTGAAGCTTTCTTT
CDR3: CAWSDRGMNTEAFF

V: TRBV28
size: -
J: TRBJ1-2
D: TRBD1
DNA: TGTGCCAGCAGTATCACGGGACAGGGGGCGGTCGGCTATGGCTACACCTTC
CDR3: CASSITGQGAVGYGYTF

V: TRBV19
size: -
J: TRBJ1-1
D: -
DNA: TGTGCCAGGGGGGGGACTGAAGCTTTCTTT
CDR3: CARGGTEAFF

V: TRBV19
size: -
J: TRBJ2-1
D: TRBD1
DNA: TGTGCCAGTAGCCAACGGACAGGGGATGAGCAGTTCTTC
CDR3: CASSQRTGDEQFF

V: TRBV6-2/TRBV6-3
size: -
J: TRBJ2-7
D: -
DNA: TGTGCCAGCATCCCCATCGGGAAGGACGAGCAGTACTTC
CDR3: CASIPIGKDEQYF

V: TRBV5-1
size: -
J: TRBJ2-1
D: TRBD2
DNA: TGCGCCAGCAGCTTACCGGGACTAGCGGGAGGGGATGAGCAGTTCTTC
CDR3: CASSLPGLAGGDEQFF